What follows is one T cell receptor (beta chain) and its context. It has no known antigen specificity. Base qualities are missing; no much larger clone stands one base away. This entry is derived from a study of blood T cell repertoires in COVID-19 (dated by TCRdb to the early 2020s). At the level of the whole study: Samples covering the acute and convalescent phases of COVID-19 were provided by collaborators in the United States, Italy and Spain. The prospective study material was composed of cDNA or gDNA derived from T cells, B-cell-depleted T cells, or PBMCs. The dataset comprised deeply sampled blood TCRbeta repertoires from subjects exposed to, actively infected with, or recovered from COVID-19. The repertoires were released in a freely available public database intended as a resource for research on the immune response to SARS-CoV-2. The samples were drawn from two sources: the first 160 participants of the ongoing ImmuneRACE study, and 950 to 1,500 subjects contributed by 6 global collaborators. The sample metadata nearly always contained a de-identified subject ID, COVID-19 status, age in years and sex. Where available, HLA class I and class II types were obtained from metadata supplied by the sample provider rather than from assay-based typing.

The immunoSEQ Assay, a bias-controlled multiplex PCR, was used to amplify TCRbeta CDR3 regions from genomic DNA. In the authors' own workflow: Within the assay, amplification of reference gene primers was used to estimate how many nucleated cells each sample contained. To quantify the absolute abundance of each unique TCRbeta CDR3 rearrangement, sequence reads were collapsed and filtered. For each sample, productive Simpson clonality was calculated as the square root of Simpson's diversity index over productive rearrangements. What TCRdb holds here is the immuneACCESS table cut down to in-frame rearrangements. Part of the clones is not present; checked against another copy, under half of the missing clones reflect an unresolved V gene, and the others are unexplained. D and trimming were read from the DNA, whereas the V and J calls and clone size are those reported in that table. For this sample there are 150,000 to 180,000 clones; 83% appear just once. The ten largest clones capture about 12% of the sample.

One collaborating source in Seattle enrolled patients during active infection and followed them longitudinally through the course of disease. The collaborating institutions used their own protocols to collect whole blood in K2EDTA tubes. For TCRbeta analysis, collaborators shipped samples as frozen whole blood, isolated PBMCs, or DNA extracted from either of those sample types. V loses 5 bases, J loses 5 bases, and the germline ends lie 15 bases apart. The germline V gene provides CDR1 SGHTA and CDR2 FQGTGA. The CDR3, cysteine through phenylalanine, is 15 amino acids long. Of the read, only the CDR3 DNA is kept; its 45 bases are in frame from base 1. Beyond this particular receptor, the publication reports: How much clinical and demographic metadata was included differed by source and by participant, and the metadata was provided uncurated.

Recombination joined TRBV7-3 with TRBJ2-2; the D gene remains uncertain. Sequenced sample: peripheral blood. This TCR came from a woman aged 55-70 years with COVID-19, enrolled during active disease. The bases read TGTGCCAGCAGCCTCGACAAGATCAGGACCGGGGAGCTGTTTTTT. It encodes CASSLDKIRTGELFF.